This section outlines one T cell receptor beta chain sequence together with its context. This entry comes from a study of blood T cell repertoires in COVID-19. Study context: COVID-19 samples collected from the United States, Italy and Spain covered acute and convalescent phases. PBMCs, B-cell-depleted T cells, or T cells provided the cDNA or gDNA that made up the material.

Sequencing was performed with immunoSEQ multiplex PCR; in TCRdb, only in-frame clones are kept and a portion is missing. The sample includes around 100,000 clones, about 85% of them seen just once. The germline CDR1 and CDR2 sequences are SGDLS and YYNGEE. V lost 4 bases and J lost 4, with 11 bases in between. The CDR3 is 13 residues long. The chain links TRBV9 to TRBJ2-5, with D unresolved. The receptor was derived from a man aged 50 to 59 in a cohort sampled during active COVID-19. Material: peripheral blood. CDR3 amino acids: CASSPPRGETQYF. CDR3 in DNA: TGTGCCAGCAGCCCACCACGAGGAGAGACCCAGTACTTC.